What follows is one T cell receptor (beta chain) and its context. With TRAV- and TRBV-specific primers, first-strand cDNA was made, covering the alpha and beta chains. TCRs were put through 20 PCR cycles of amplification with Phusion. A constant-region primer and the V-primer adapter served as the primer pair. In TCRdb, the reads were re-called with MiXCR into one record per CDR3 protein. Of fewer than 20,000 distinct CDR3 sequences listed, around 74% were seen once; the top ten hold 11%. CDR3 length: 13 residues. Per germline, CDR1 LNHNV and CDR2 YYDKDF (reference sequence). V lost 1 base, J lost 5 bases, and 9 bases lay in between. This sample is part of a study of low-dose radiotherapy and immunotherapy resistance in tumors. Eligible patients bore advanced solid tumors devoid of tumor-infiltrating lymphocytes.

This receptor was identified in a human donor with advanced metastatic prostate, ovarian, gallbladder or colorectal cancer (not recorded which). This table probably holds off-target reads from a library built for another chain. This chain links TRBV15 with TRBJ2-7; unclear D gene. CDR3 region: CATSRGLPDEQYF. For the CDR3, the DNA is TGTGCCACCAGCAGAGGGTTACCTGACGAGCAGTACTTC.